The TCR beta chain under discussion was sequenced for a study of cytomegalovirus exposure and HLA in healthy donors. Produced via immunoSEQ multiplex PCR; TCRdb's table is partial and in-frame only. The table has roughly 48,000 clones, about nine tenths seen once. This CDR3 has 15 residues. Germline V gives CDR1 MGHDK, CDR2 SYGVNS. Trimming removed 8 bases from V and 6 bases from J; junction bases left unmatched: 13. The material sequenced was PBMCs. The chain links TRBV25-1 to TRBJ2-1, with 7 bases lining up with TRBD2. This TCR derives from a woman in her 30s in good health and CMV-seronegative. The CDR3 here is CASSAGLGVSNEQFF. In DNA form, the CDR3 reads TGTGCCAGCTCCGCCGGACTAGGAGTCTCCAATGAGCAGTTCTTC.